This T cell receptor (beta chain) is drawn from a study of blood T cells in healthy people across ages. Regarding the study as a whole: Estimates of diversity drawn from one million T cells were considered underestimates. Fewer expanded clones and more diversity marked long-lived versus aged donors. The lack of PBMC sorting stopped any conclusive naive versus antigen-experienced comparison.

Total RNA was extracted at no less than 6 micrograms per sample. Together with a sample-barcoded 5' primer, a J-beta primer mix was included in a second PCR lasting about 6 to 12 cycles. TCRdb fed the 5' RACE reads into MiXCR, producing one record per CDR3 protein. The data hold 1.2 million to 1.5 million distinct CDR3 sequences, with roughly 59% observed a single time. Notes on this clonotype: Its antigen is currently unknown. The junction departs from the called germline gene at one end, perhaps through a read error.

The germline CDR1 and CDR2 sequences are MNHEY and SVGEGT. The length of the CDR3 is 15 residues. The chain combines TRBV6-2 or TRBV6-3 with TRBJ1-1; TRBD1 aligns across 9 bases. This sequence originates from a man aged 18-30 years in good health. Sequencing was carried out using blood. Here the CDR3 DNA reads TGTGTCAGCAGTTACCCGACAGGGGGTGAAACTGAAGCTTTCTTT. Translating it yields CVSSYPTGGETEAFF.